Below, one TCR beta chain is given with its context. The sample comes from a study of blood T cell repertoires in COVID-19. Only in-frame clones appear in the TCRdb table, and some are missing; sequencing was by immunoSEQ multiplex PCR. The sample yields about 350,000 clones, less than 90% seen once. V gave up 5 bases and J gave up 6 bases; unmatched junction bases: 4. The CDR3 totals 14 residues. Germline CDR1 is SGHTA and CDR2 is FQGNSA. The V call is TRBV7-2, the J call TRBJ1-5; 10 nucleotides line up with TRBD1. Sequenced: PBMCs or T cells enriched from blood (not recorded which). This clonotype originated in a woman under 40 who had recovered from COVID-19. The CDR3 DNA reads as TGTGCCAGCAGCGTGACAGGGGGCAGTCAGCCCCAGCATTTT. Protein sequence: CASSVTGGSQPQHF.